This note documents a single T cell receptor beta chain sequence. The antigen is unknown. The data originate from a study of OX40 agonist ivuxolimab in advanced cancers. Across the whole study: An anti-OX40 (CD134) antibody with agonistic activity, ivuxolimab, was administered to patients. Antecedent anti-PD-1, anti-PD-L1 or anti-CTLA-4 therapy was permissible, with roughly 36% having received some.

CDR3 length equals 14 residues. V lost 5 bases and J lost 4; bases outside the gene matches: 7. CDR1 and CDR2 (germline): MNHEY, SVGAGI. Whole-study results and caveats: Low clonal expansion, among the lowest seen, marked partial responders at 0.1-3.0 mg/kg.

Clones were sequenced by immunoSEQ multiplex PCR, and TCRdb holds only the in-frame ones, with some missing. The sample carries 70,000 to 95,000 clones, about 92% recorded once. This receptor was identified in an adult with an advanced solid tumor such as melanoma, head and neck, liver or kidney cancer. The source was CD4+ or CD8+ T cells sorted from blood, collected in a trial of the OX40 agonist ivuxolimab. The chain is built from TRBV6-5 and TRBJ1-2, with 7 bases aligning to TRBD1. The CDR3 reads CASSPQTGPYGYTF. The CDR3, as DNA: TGTGCCAGCAGTCCACAGACAGGGCCCTATGGCTACACCTTC.